This is a list of T cell receptor beta chains from one sample in a study of radiation and T cells in renal cell carcinoma. Sequenced by immunoSEQ multiplex PCR; TCRdb stores in-frame clones only, minus some. The table shows about 83,000 clones, with around 78% occurring only once. The sequencing used blood, collected from a patient whose treatment included radiotherapy and nephrectomy. The receptors shown here come from a woman in her sixties with renal cell carcinoma. The CDR3 runs from the conserved cysteine through the conserved F or W. Each record gives: clone size, V gene, D gene, CDR3 length, J gene, CDR3 protein, CDR3 DNA. The D gene is left open where the match is weak. Not every row has a clone size; where given, it reads once, few, many or a size class.

>-|TRBV7-7|-|14|TRBJ2-3
CASSFLGLTDTQYF
TGTGCTAGCAGCTTTTTGGGGCTCACAGATACGCAGTATTTT
>once|TRBV27|-|16|TRBJ2-1
CASSLEAQASYNEQFF
TGTGCCAGCAGTTTGGAAGCGCAAGCCTCCTACAATGAGCAGTTCTTC
>-|TRBV28|-|15|TRBJ1-4
CASSLPGLGNEKLFF
TGTGCCAGCAGTCTGCCAGGATTGGGAAATGAAAAACTGTTTTTT
>-|TRBV5-1|-|13|TRBJ1-1
CASSWTPGLEAFF
TGCGCCAGCAGCTGGACTCCGGGCCTCGAAGCTTTCTTT
>-|TRBV2|TRBD2|15|TRBJ2-7
CASRLGLAGAYEQYF
TGTGCCAGCAGGTTGGGACTAGCGGGGGCCTACGAGCAGTACTTC
>-|TRBV18|-|13|TRBJ1-1
CASSPDSVTEAFF
TGTGCCAGCTCACCAGACAGCGTCACTGAAGCTTTCTTT
>once|TRBV28|TRBD1|16|TRBJ2-1
CASPPLGQGAYNEQFF
TGTGCCAGCCCTCCCTTGGGACAGGGCGCCTACAATGAGCAGTTCTTC
>-|TRBV9|TRBD1|15|TRBJ1-2
CASTNDRGPNYGYTF
TGTGCCAGCACTAACGACAGGGGACCTAACTATGGCTACACCTTC
>-|TRBV6-1|-|15|TRBJ1-2
CASSEGDGTAGGYTF
TGTGCCAGCAGTGAAGGAGACGGGACCGCGGGAGGCTACACCTTC
>-|TRBV28|-|14|TRBJ1-1
CASTFPDRNTEAFF
TGTGCCAGCACTTTCCCGGACAGGAACACTGAAGCTTTCTTT
>-|TRBV7-3|-|15|TRBJ1-1
CASSQGSLLNTEAFF
TGTGCCAGCAGCCAGGGATCTCTTCTAAATACTGAAGCTTTCTTT
>-|TRBV6-1|-|13|TRBJ2-5
CASTSSLRETQYF
TGTGCCAGCACCAGTAGCCTTCGGGAGACCCAGTACTTC
>-|TRBV5-1|-|13|TRBJ1-1
CASSSEGGREAFF
TGCGCCAGCAGCTCCGAGGGGGGGCGGGAAGCTTTCTTT
>-|TRBV7-6|-|12|TRBJ2-2
CASSLGAGELFF
TGTGCCAGCAGCTTGGGGGCCGGGGAGCTGTTTTTT
>few|TRBV20-1|-|11|TRBJ1-1
CSGAYGTEAFF
TGCAGTGGAGCCTACGGCACTGAAGCTTTCTTT
>-|TRBV19|TRBD1|13|TRBJ1-2
CASSDYRGAGYTF
TGTGCCAGTAGTGATTACAGGGGTGCTGGCTACACCTTC